Below, 10 T cell receptor beta chains from the same sample are listed, as sequenced in a study of spatial heterogeneity in lung cancer. Study-level findings and limits: Mutation tallies in tumors tracked expanded intratumoral alpha and beta TCR counts.

Their antigen targets remain unknown. TCRdb re-called the 5' RACE reads through MiXCR, storing one row per CDR3 protein. The sample includes 57 distinct CDR3 sequences. Regarding time point: sample taken at primary tumor resection. Sequenced here: lung tumor tissue, sampled at surgery. Receptors originate from a male donor with early-stage non-small cell lung cancer.

Concerning this clonotype: Found in a library prepared for alpha chains, this beta chain is an off-target read, and its abundance has little meaning. The CDR3 loop reads CASHGGGRETQYF. Here the CDR3 DNA reads TGTGCCAGTCATGGCGGCGGGCGAGAGACCCAGTACTTC. The rearrangement uses TRBV12-3 or TRBV12-4 and TRBJ2-5, with D possibly matching TRBD2 (5 bases). Trimming cost V 9 bases and J 4 bases, with 15 bases left between them. There are 13 residues in the CDR3.

Judged by abundance, this clonotype is hyperexpanded. Little can be read into the size of this beta chain, an off-target read in a library designed for alpha chains. The CDR3 spells CASSSGLATDTQYF. The CDR3 DNA is TGCGCCAGCAGCTCGGGACTAGCCACAGATACGCAGTATTTT. The chain is built from TRBV5-1 and TRBJ2-3; 9 nucleotides line up with TRBD2. Unmatched junction bases numbered 1, after V lost 3 bases and J lost 2 bases. Per the germline V gene, CDR1 is SGHRS and CDR2 is YFSETQ. The CDR3 covers 14 residues.

This clonotype rates as hyperexpanded. The library was built for alpha chains, so this beta chain is an off-target read and its size means little. V usage is TRBV6-5 and J usage is TRBJ1-2; D is uncertain. The CDR3 is 14 amino acids. CDR1 and CDR2 (germline): MNHEY, SVGAGI. V shed 6 bases and J shed 2 bases, with 13 bases lying between them. This chain's CDR3 is CASSRANYNYGYTF. The CDR3 DNA is TGTGCCAGCAGCCGCGCCAACTACAACTATGGCTACACCTTC.

This clonotype ranks as hyperexpanded (1% or more). Found in a library prepared for alpha chains, this beta chain is an off-target read, and its abundance has little meaning. The CDR3: CASSLGGPVTVNEQYF. The CDR3 coding sequence is TGTGCCAGCAGCTTAGGGGGGCCCGTGACAGTAAATGAGCAGTACTTC. The chain combines TRBV7-6 with TRBJ2-7; D may be TRBD1 (6 bases). V was shortened by 1 base and J by 7 bases, with 20 bases between the two germline ends. Germline V gene data show CDR1 as SGHVS and CDR2 as FNYEAQ. This CDR3 is 16 amino acids long.

A remark on this clonotype: Because this beta chain is a stray read in a library intended to capture alpha chains, its abundance should not be given much weight. The chain combines TRBV5-1 with TRBJ2-7; maybe TRBD1 (6 bases). Per germline, CDR1 SGHRS and CDR2 YFSETQ. CDR3 length: 15 residues. The V gene lost 4 bases and the J gene lost 2 bases, with 16 bases spanning the gap. CDR3 amino acids: CASSPRGRGTYEQYF. The CDR3 DNA reads TGCGCCAGCAGCCCACGCGGAAGGGGGACCTACGAGCAGTACTTC.

By frequency in the sample, this clonotype is hyperexpanded (1% or more). This beta chain represents an off-target read in a library built for alpha chains; its size is of limited meaning. CDR3 in amino acids: CSVVRGSSYNEQFF. DNA of the CDR3: TGCAGCGTTGTCAGGGGGAGCTCCTACAATGAGCAGTTCTTC. V gene TRBV29-1 combines with J gene TRBJ2-1; the match to TRBD1 covers 7 bases. The CDR3 spans 14 residues. The junction had 3 bases not matched to a gene; V was cut back by 4 bases and J by 0 bases. CDR1 is SQVTM and CDR2 is ANQGSEA in the germline V gene.

Note on this clonotype: Since it is a stray read in a library aimed at alpha chains, this beta chain has a size that is not meaningful. This chain joins TRBV19 and TRBJ2-5, with D unclear. The V and J ends lost 3 bases and 4 bases respectively, with 9 bases between them. The CDR3 covers 13 residues. CDR1 is LNHDA and CDR2 is SQIVND in the germline V gene (reference sequence). CDR3 nucleotides: TGTGCCAGTAGTATTATGCTATTAGAGACCCAGTACTTC. Encoded protein: CASSIMLLETQYF.

By share of the sample, this clonotype is hyperexpanded. The size of this beta chain means little, since it is a stray read in a library made for alpha chains. The rearrangement uses TRBV6-6 and TRBJ1-5; possible D gene TRBD1, 6 bases. Germline CDR1 is MNHNY and CDR2 is SVGAGI (reference sequence). The V and J ends lost 6 bases and 5 bases respectively, with 14 bases between them. This CDR3 spans 14 amino acids. CDR3 bases: TGTGCCAGCAGCTTCGACAGGAGGGATCAGCCCCAGCATTTT. Encoded protein: CASSFDRRDQPQHF.

The table lists this clonotype with a few counts. A library prepared for alpha chains yielded this beta chain as an off-target read; its size is of little meaning. For the CDR3, the DNA is TGCGCCAGCAGCCGACTAGCGGGGGGAGAGACCCAGTACTTC. As protein: CASSRLAGGETQYF. The chain combines TRBV5-1 with TRBJ2-5; TRBD2 matches at 13 bases. Germline V gene sequence: CDR1 SGHRS, CDR2 YFSETQ. This CDR3 is 14 amino acids long. The V segment lost 4 bases and the J segment 4 bases; nucleotides outside the gene matches: 1.

Comments on this clonotype: This beta chain is an unintended read in a library built for alpha chains; its size means little. The J gene is TRBJ1-1, the V gene TRBV5-1; the D is unclear. Germline V gives CDR1 SGHRS, CDR2 YFSETQ. V was shortened by 0 bases and J by 0 bases, with 6 bases between the two germline ends. The CDR3 contains 14 residues. For the CDR3, the DNA is TGCGCCAGCAGCTTGGGCTTAGTGAACACTGAAGCTTTCTTT. Its translation: CASSLGLVNTEAFF. The full variable domain, with the rest looked up from reference TRBV5-1 and TRBJ1-1, is KAGVTQTPRYLIKTRGQQVTLSCSPISGHRSVSWYQQTPGQGLQFLFEYFSETQRNKGNFPGRFSGRQFSNSRSEMNVSTLELGDSALYLCASSLGLVNTEAFFGQGTRLTVV.